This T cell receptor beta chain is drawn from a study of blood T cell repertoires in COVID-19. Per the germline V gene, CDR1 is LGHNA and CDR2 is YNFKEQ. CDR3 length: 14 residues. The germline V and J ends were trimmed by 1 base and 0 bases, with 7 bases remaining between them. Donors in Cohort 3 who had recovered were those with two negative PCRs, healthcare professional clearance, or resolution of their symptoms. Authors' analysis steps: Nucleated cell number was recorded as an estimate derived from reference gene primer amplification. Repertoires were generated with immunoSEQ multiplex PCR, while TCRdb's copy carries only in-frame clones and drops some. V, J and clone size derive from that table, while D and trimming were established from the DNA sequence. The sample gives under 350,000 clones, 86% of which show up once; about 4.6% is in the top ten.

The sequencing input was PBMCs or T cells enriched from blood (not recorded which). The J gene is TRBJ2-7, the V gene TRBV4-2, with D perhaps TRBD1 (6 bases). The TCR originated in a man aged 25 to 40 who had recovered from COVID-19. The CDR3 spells CASSQVGASYEQYF. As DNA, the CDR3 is TGTGCCAGCAGCCAAGTGGGGGCCTCCTACGAGCAGTACTTC.